A single T cell receptor (beta chain) is shown here with its context. Antigen unknown. Some clones are missing from TCRdb's copy, which holds only in-frame ones; the method was immunoSEQ multiplex PCR. The sample lists around 270,000 clones; around nine tenths were seen once. Trimming cost V 7 bases and J 2 bases; bases outside gene matches: 11. Germline V gene data show CDR1 as SGHTA and CDR2 as FQGNSA. The CDR3 contains 15 residues. Treatment given: 15 to 20 received Ad26.COV2.S at low or high dose, single or two shots; 5 received placebo; per-sample allocation not given. Repertoires come from day 63 after the first vaccine or placebo injection. The record originates from a study of Ad26.COV2.S vaccination and SARS-CoV-2 variants. Study background: Intramuscular Ad26.COV2.S at 5x10^10 or 1x10^11 viral particles. General study points: Reported post-vaccination CD8+ and CD4+ T cell responses to spike showed substantial breadth.

The sequence derives from a person aged 18-65 years who received the Ad26.COV2.S COVID-19 vaccine or a placebo. Sequencing used peripheral blood, obtained in a trial of Ad26.COV2.S vaccine versus placebo. The chain joins TRBV7-2 to TRBJ2-7; 7 nucleotides agree with TRBD2. The CDR3 loop reads CASTQASGITYEQYF. The CDR3 DNA follows: TGTGCCAGCACCCAGGCCAGCGGGATAACCTACGAGCAGTACTTC.